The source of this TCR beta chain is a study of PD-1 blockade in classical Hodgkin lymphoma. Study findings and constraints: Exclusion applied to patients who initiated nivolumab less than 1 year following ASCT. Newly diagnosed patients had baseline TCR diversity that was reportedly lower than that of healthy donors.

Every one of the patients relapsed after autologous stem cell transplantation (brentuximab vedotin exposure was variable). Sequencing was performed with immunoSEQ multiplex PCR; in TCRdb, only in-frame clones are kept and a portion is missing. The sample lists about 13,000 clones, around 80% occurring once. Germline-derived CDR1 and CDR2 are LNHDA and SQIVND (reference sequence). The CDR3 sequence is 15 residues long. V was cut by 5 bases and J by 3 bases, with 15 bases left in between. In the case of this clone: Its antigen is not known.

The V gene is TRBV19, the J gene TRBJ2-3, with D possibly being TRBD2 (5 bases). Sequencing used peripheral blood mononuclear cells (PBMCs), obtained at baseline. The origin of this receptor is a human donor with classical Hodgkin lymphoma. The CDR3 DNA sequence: TGTGCCAGTAGTGTTAGACGGGGTAGGACAGATACGCAGTATTTT. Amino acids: CASSVRRGRTDTQYF.